This T cell receptor (beta chain) emerged from a study of T cell clones after liver transplantation. Assay used: immunoSEQ multiplex PCR; TCRdb lists only in-frame clones, some missing. Of around 75,000 clones detected, 80% to 85% appear once; the ten largest clones hold over 2%. Between the trimmed V and J ends, which lost 6 bases and 2 bases, there was a span of 14 bases. Germline values: CDR1 ENHRY, CDR2 SYGVKD. The CDR3 extends over 15 amino acids. The sequence was obtained from a human patient who received a liver transplant. Some of the T cells may derive from the graft donor. Sequenced here: CD4+ T cells from blood, sampled 48 months after liver transplant. The chain is built from TRBV10-3 and TRBJ2-1; D is possibly TRBD1 or TRBD2 (5 bases each). The CDR3 bases are TGTGCCATCAGACCCCAGGGAGTAACCTACAATGAGCAGTTCTTC. Protein product: CAIRPQGVTYNEQFF.